The 29 T cell receptor beta chains presented below share a single source sample, sequenced in a study of blood T cell repertoires in COVID-19. Only in-frame clones appear in the TCRdb table, and some are missing; sequencing was by immunoSEQ multiplex PCR. The table records about 180,000 clones, approximately 80% of them present only once. Input material: PBMCs or T cells enriched from blood (not recorded which). All receptors come from a man in his 60s who had been exposed to COVID-19.

The chain is built from TRBV5-5 and TRBJ2-7; D not resolved. The V gene's germline CDR1 is SGHKS and CDR2 YYEKEE (reference sequence). Trimming pared 0 bases from V and 4 bases from J, leaving 5 bases between. The CDR3 loop spans 12 amino acids. The CDR3: CASSLAEYEQYF. The CDR3 DNA is TGTGCCAGCAGCTTGGCAGAATACGAGCAGTACTTC.

V and J are TRBV5-4 and TRBJ1-1; D possibly corresponds to TRBD1 (5 bases). The CDR3 loop spans 15 amino acids. V was clipped by 4 bases and J by 2 bases, with 15 bases between them. Germline V gene sequence: CDR1 SGHNT, CDR2 YYREEE (reference sequence). The CDR3 loop reads CASSLLGGKNTEAFF. CDR3 DNA sequence: TGTGCCAGCAGCCTACTCGGGGGTAAAAACACTGAAGCTTTCTTT.

This chain connects TRBV5-4 to TRBJ1-1; perhaps TRBD1 as D (6 bases). Between the trimmed V and J ends, which lost 2 bases and 1 base, there was a span of 9 bases. CDR3 length: 14 residues. The V gene's germline CDR1 is SGHNT and CDR2 YYREEE (reference sequence). CDR3 DNA: TGTGCCAGCAGCTTTGACAGGCCGAACACTGAAGCTTTCTTT. Amino acid sequence: CASSFDRPNTEAFF. Full variable domain (missing parts from reference TRBV5-4 and TRBJ1-1): ETGVTQSPTHLIKTRGQQVTLRCSSQSGHNTVSWYQQALGQGPQFIFQYYREEENGRGNFPPRFSGLQFPNYSSELNVNALELDDSALYLCASSFDRPNTEAFFGQGTRLTVV.

This clone was counted only a few times. This chain connects TRBV5-1 to TRBJ1-1, with D possibly TRBD1 on 6 matching bases. V lost 5 bases, J lost 4 bases, and 12 bases lay in between. Germline CDR1 and CDR2: SGHRS and YFSETQ. This CDR3 is 13 amino acids long. The CDR3 spells CASRWEGGTEAFF. The CDR3 nucleotides read TGCGCCAGCAGGTGGGAAGGGGGCACTGAAGCTTTCTTT.

The CDR3 nucleotides are TGTGCCAGTACCCCCACAGGGATAGCTAACTATGGCTACACCTTC. Its protein product is CASTPTGIANYGYTF. The chain couples TRBV19 to TRBJ1-2; a possible D gene is TRBD1 (6 bases). Germline CDR1 reads LNHDA; CDR2 reads SQIVND (reference sequence). V was shortened by 7 bases and J by 0 bases, with 15 bases between the two germline ends. The CDR3 has 15 residues.

This clone was seen a handful of times. The J gene is TRBJ1-5, the V gene TRBV19; 8 nucleotides line up with TRBD1. The V and J ends lost 4 bases and 3 bases, in that order; junction bases with no gene match: 2. Looked up from germline, CDR1 is LNHDA and CDR2 is SQIVND (reference sequence). The CDR3 spans 14 residues. The CDR3 DNA sequence: TGTGCCAGTAGTAAGGGACAGGTCAATCAGCCCCAGCATTTT. It translates to CASSKGQVNQPQHF.

The chain employs TRBV11-3 and TRBJ2-1; a possible D gene is TRBD1 (6 bases). CDR3 size: 16 residues. Trimming shortened V by 4 bases and J by 8 bases, and 21 bases separated the two germline ends. In germline, CDR1 is SGHNT, CDR2 YENEEA. CDR3 nucleotide sequence: TGTGCCAGCAGCTCTGTAACGAGGGGGTCCTTGGATGAGCAGTTCTTC. Amino acid sequence: CASSSVTRGSLDEQFF.

The chain joins TRBV30 to TRBJ1-6, with D uncertain. CDR3 length equals 15 residues. Germline lookup yields CDR1 GTSNPN and CDR2 SVGIG (reference sequence). The V gene lost 0 bases and the J gene lost 9 bases, with 15 bases spanning the gap. The CDR3: CAWSVLDGSGSPLHF. In nucleotides, the CDR3 is TGTGCCTGGAGTGTACTCGACGGGTCGGGTTCACCCCTCCACTTT.

The CDR3 loop is CASGLDVGSGQGQYF. CDR3 coding DNA: TGTGCTAGTGGTTTGGACGTGGGGTCAGGTCAGGGGCAGTACTTC. The rearrangement uses TRBV12-5 and TRBJ2-7, with D possibly being TRBD1 (5 bases). CDR1 and CDR2 (germline): LGHNT, FRNRAP. V dropped 1 base and J dropped 9 bases, with 19 bases sitting between them. The CDR3 totals 15 residues.

V is TRBV14 and J is TRBJ2-1; 14 bases agree with TRBD2. Germline-derived CDR1 and CDR2 are SGHDN and FVKESK. Trimming removed 0 bases from V and 15 bases from J; junction bases left unmatched: 7. The CDR3 consists of 15 residues. CDR3 protein: CASSQDGTSGSSRFF. CDR3 in DNA: TGTGCCAGCAGCCAAGATGGGACTAGCGGGAGTTCTCGGTTCTTC. The full variable domain, its missing parts supplied by reference TRBV14 and TRBJ2-1, is EAGVTQFPSHSVIEKGQTVTLRCDPISGHDNLYWYRRVMGKEIKFLLHFVKESKQDESGMPNNRFLAERTGGTYSTLKVQPAELEDSGVYFCASSQDGTSGSSRFFGPGTRLTVL.

The V call is TRBV30, the J call TRBJ2-1, with 10 bases that match TRBD2. The CDR3 has 16 residues. The germline CDR1 and CDR2 sequences are GTSNPN and SVGIG (reference sequence). V shed 2 bases and J 2 bases; nucleotides not matched to a gene: 6. The CDR3 DNA is TGTGCCTGGAGTCTAAGAGGACTAGCGGCCTACAATGAGCAGTTCTTC. It is translated as CAWSLRGLAAYNEQFF.

V and J are TRBV6-2 or TRBV6-3 and TRBJ1-2, with D maybe TRBD1 (5 bases). Trimming took off 0 bases at V and 10 bases at J, with 27 bases between the two ends. Germline CDR1 reads MNHEY; CDR2 reads SVGEGT. The CDR3 contains 18 residues. This CDR3 is CASSYSRQGRHFKDDYTF. The DNA of the CDR3 is TGTGCCAGCAGTTACTCGAGGCAGGGAAGGCACTTTAAAGATGACTACACCTTC.

V gene TRBV7-8 combines with J gene TRBJ2-7; D ambiguous. V was cut by 0 bases and J by 0 bases, with 3 bases left in between. CDR1 and CDR2 (germline): SGHVS, FQNEAQ. CDR3 size: 13 residues. CDR3: CASSLAGSYEQYF. In DNA, the CDR3 is TGTGCCAGCAGCTTAGCCGGCTCCTACGAGCAGTACTTC.

The chain carries TRBV7-9 and TRBJ2-7; D remains ambiguous. Germline CDR1 is SEHNR and CDR2 is FQNEAQ (reference sequence). V was cut by 4 bases and J by 4 bases, with 8 bases left in between. The CDR3 totals 12 residues. The CDR3 here is CASSSSSYEQYF. CDR3 sequence (DNA): TGTGCCAGCAGCTCCAGTTCTTACGAGCAGTACTTC. The full variable domain, its missing parts supplied by reference TRBV7-9 and TRBJ2-7, is DTGVSQNPRHKITKRGQNVTFRCDPISEHNRLYWYRQTLGQGPEFLTYFQNEAQLEKSRLLSDRFSAERPKGSFSTLEIQRTEQGDSAMYLCASSSSSYEQYFGPGTRLTVT.

The chain uses TRBV19 and TRBJ2-2, with 10 positions matching TRBD2. Germline values: CDR1 LNHDA, CDR2 SQIVND (reference sequence). The CDR3 contains 14 residues. V was clipped by 5 bases and J by 9 bases; unmatched bases: 6. The DNA of the CDR3 is TGTGCCAGTAGTGCTAGCGGGAGTTCAAGGGAGCTGTTTTTT. It is translated as CASSASGSSRELFF.

This chain uses TRBV5-1 with TRBJ2-2; D is possibly TRBD2 (6 bases). Germline V CDR1 and CDR2: SGHRS, YFSETQ. The V end was cut by 0 bases, the J end by 4 bases, with 13 bases between. This CDR3 spans 16 amino acids. In DNA form, the CDR3 reads TGCGCCAGCAGCTTGGATCCGGGGGTGGGCACCGGGGAGCTGTTTTTT. This encodes CASSLDPGVGTGELFF.

The chain uses TRBV5-8 and TRBJ1-2; D unresolved. The CDR3 sequence is 13 residues long. V lost 3 bases and J 4 bases, leaving 10 bases between the germline ends. The germline V gene encodes CDR1 SGHTS and CDR2 YDEGEE. CDR3 sequence reads: CASSSGTRYGYTF. The CDR3 region has the DNA TGTGCCAGCAGCTCTGGCACCCGCTATGGCTACACCTTC.

The rearrangement links TRBV9 to TRBJ1-6, with D possibly matching TRBD1 (5 bases). The germline V gene encodes CDR1 SGDLS and CDR2 YYNGEE. Trimming removed 6 bases at V and 7 bases at J, with 8 bases between. The CDR3 covers 12 residues. Here the CDR3 reads CASNSGNSPLHF. The CDR3, as DNA: TGTGCCAGCAACTCAGGGAATTCACCCCTCCACTTT.

The gene calls are TRBV2 and TRBJ2-5; TRBD2 is a possible D gene (5 bases). CDR3 length: 14 residues. Between the trimmed V and J ends, which lost 1 base and 4 bases, there was a span of 10 bases. CDR1 is SNHLY and CDR2 is FYNNEI in the germline V gene. The CDR3 DNA reads as TGTGCCAGCAGTGAAGTGCGGGTTGGAGAGACCCAGTACTTC. Its protein product is CASSEVRVGETQYF.

About this clone: At the DNA level, this CDR3 is encoded by other sequences in the same sample as well. This chain connects TRBV7-3 to TRBJ2-3; D possibly corresponds to TRBD2 (5 bases). The CDR3 totals 14 residues. The V end was cut by 2 bases, the J end by 0 bases, with 6 bases between. Germline CDR1 is SGHTA and CDR2 is FQGTGA. Here the CDR3 reads CASSLRGSTDTQYF. In nucleotides, the CDR3 is TGTGCCAGCAGCTTACGGGGTAGCACAGATACGCAGTATTTT. Based on the CDR3 plus reference TRBV7-3 and TRBJ2-3, the full variable domain is GAGVSQTPSNKVTEKGKYVELRCDPISGHTALYWYRQSLGQGPEFLIYFQGTGAADDSGLPNDRFFAVRPEGSVSTLKIQRTERGDSAVYLCASSLRGSTDTQYFGPGTRLTVL.

V is TRBV10-3 and J is TRBJ1-5; a possible D gene is TRBD1 (6 bases). Per germline, CDR1 ENHRY and CDR2 SYGVKD. V dropped 7 bases and J dropped 0 bases, with 13 bases sitting between them. The CDR3 is 15 residues long. CDR3 residues: CAIKQGDYSNQPQHF. The CDR3 DNA reads TGTGCCATCAAACAGGGCGATTATAGCAATCAGCCCCAGCATTTT.

This sequence joins TRBV29-1 and TRBJ1-4, with TRBD1 matching 7 bases. Germline-derived CDR1 and CDR2 are SQVTM and ANQGSEA. The CDR3 consists of 15 residues. V was pared by 5 bases and J by 0 bases, with 6 bases of the junction left unmatched. The CDR3 region has the DNA TGCAGCGTTATAGACACAGGGGCAACTAATGAAAAACTGTTTTTT. This translates into CSVIDTGATNEKLFF.

In this sample, this clone turned up once. The chain recombines TRBV7-8 with TRBJ2-1; the D gene is possibly TRBD2 (6 bases). The CDR3 is 15 amino acids. In germline, CDR1 is SGHVS, CDR2 FQNEAQ. Trimming stripped 5 bases from V and 1 base from J, with 12 bases between. For the CDR3, the DNA is TGTGCCAGCAGCGGGGGACTCCCGTCCTACAATGAGCAGTTCTTC. This translates into CASSGGLPSYNEQFF.

The chain links TRBV28 to TRBJ2-7; D may be TRBD1 (5 bases). V was shortened by 2 bases and J by 4 bases, with 6 bases between the two germline ends. The length of the CDR3 is 12 residues. Germline CDR1 MDHEN, CDR2 SYDVKM. CDR3 residues: CASSLKGYEQYF. The CDR3 DNA reads as TGTGCCAGCAGTTTAAAGGGGTACGAGCAGTACTTC.

The chain has TRBV29-1 and TRBJ1-4; 9 bases are shared with TRBD1. V shed 6 bases and J 3 bases; nucleotides not matched to a gene: 5. CDR1 is SQVTM, CDR2 ANQGSEA, per germline. The CDR3 runs to 14 residues. The CDR3 here is CSVGTGLANEKLFF. For the CDR3, the DNA is TGCAGCGTCGGGACAGGGTTAGCTAATGAAAAACTGTTTTTT.

This clone showed up just a few times. The rearrangement uses TRBV5-1 and TRBJ2-5, with D uncertain. The CDR3 is 14 residues long. V lost 2 bases, J lost 2 bases, and 10 bases lay in between. From germline, CDR1 is SGHRS and CDR2 YFSETQ. CDR3 region: CASSFTRGQETQYF. CDR3 nucleotide sequence: TGCGCCAGCAGCTTTACACGAGGACAAGAGACCCAGTACTTC. Supplemented by reference TRBV5-1 and TRBJ2-5, the full variable domain reads KAGVTQTPRYLIKTRGQQVTLSCSPISGHRSVSWYQQTPGQGLQFLFEYFSETQRNKGNFPGRFSGRQFSNSRSEMNVSTLELGDSALYLCASSFTRGQETQYFGPGTRLLVL.

Comment on this clone: Other DNA sequences of this sample code for an identical CDR3. The rearrangement uses TRBV6-5 and TRBJ1-1; D is uncertain. The V gene lost 0 bases and the J gene lost 1 base, with 6 bases spanning the gap. Per germline, CDR1 MNHEY and CDR2 SVGAGI. The CDR3 totals 14 residues. The CDR3 loop is CASSYSGRNTEAFF. The CDR3 DNA reads as TGTGCCAGCAGTTACTCGGGCCGGAACACTGAAGCTTTCTTT.

A word on this clone: This CDR3 is also generated by other DNA sequences in the sample. The chain has TRBV2 and TRBJ1-1, with 7 bases that match TRBD1. The trim removed 9 bases at V and 6 bases at J, leaving 4 bases unmatched. The CDR3 is made up of 11 amino acids. Germline CDR1 SNHLY, CDR2 FYNNEI. The CDR3, as DNA: TGTGCCAGATCGACAGGGTCTGAAGCTTTCTTT. It specifies CARSTGSEAFF.

The chain uses TRBV7-8 and TRBJ1-2; the D is unclear. The CDR3 spans 11 residues. V gave up 11 bases and J gave up 7 bases, with 14 bases separating them. Germline V gene sequence: CDR1 SGHVS, CDR2 FQNEAQ. CDR3 region: CAGRGLGGYTF. CDR3 in DNA: TGTGCCGGCCGCGGGCTTGGTGGCTACACCTTC.